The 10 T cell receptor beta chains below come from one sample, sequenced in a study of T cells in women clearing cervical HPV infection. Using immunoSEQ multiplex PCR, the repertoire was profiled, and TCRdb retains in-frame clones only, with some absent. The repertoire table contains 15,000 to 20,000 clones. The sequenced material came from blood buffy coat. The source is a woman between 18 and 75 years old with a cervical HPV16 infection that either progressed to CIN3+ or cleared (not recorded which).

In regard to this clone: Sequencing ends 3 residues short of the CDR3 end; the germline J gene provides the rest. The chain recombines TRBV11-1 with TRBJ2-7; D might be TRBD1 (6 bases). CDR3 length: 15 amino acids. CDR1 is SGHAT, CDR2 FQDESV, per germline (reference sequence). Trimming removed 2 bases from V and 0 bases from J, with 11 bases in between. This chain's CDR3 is CASSLFSGASYEQYF. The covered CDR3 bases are TGTGCCAGCAGCTTATTTTCAGGGGCCTCCTACGAG.

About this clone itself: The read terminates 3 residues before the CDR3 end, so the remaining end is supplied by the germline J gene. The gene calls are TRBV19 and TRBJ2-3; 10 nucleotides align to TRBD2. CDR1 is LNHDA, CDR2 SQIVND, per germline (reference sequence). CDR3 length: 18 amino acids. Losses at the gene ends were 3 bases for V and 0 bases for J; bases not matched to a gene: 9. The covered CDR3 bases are TGTGCCAGTAGTATTGTAGCGGGGGGCCTCTCTAGCACAGATACG. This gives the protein CASSIVAGGLSSTDT. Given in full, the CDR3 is CASSIVAGGLSSTDTQYF. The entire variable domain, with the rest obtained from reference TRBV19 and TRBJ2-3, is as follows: DGGITQSPKYLFRKEGQNVTLSCEQNLNHDAMYWYRQDPGQGLRLIYYSQIVNDFQKGDIAEGYSVSREKKESFPLTVTSAQKNPTAFYLCASSIVAGGLSSTDTQYFGPGTRLTVL.

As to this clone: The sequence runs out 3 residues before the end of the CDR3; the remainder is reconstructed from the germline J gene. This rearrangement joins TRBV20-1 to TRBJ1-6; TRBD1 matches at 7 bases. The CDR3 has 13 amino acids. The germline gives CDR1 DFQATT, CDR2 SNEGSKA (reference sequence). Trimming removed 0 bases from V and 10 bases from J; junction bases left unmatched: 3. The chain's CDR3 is CSARETGQSPLHF. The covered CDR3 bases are TGCAGTGCTAGAGAGACAGGGCAATCACCC.

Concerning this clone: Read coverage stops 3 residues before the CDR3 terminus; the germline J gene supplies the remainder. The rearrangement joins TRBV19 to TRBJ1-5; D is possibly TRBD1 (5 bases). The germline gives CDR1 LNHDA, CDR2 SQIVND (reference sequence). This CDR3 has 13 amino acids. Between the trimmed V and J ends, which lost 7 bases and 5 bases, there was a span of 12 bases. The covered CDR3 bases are TGTGCCAGTACCGACAGAGAGGATCAGCCC. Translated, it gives CASTDREDQP. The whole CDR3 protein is CASTDREDQPQHF.

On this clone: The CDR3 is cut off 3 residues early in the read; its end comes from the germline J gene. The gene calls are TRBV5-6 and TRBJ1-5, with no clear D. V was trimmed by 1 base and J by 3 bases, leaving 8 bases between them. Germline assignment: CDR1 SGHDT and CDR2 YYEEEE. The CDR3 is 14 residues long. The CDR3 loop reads CASSLRRNNQPQHF. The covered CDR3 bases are TGTGCCAGCAGCTTGAGGCGGAACAATCAGCCC.

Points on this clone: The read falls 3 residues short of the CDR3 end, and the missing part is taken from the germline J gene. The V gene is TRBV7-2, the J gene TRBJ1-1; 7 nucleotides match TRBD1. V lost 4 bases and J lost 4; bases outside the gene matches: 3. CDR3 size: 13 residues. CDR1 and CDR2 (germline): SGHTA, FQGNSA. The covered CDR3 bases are TGTGCCAGCAGCTCCCCAGGGGGCACTGAA. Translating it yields CASSSPGGTE. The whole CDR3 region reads CASSSPGGTEAFF. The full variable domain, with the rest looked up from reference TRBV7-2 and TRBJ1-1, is GAGVSQSPSNKVTEKGKDVELRCDPISGHTALYWYRQSLGQGLEFLIYFQGNSAPDKSGLPSDRFSAERTGGSVSTLTIQRTQQEDSAVYLCASSSPGGTEAFFGQGTRLTVV.

The part of the CDR3 DNA that was read is TGCGCCAGCAGCCAAGGGGAAGGGGGAGCGTACGAG. Translation gives CASSQGEGGAYE. The full CDR3 is CASSQGEGGAYEQYF. V and J are TRBV4-1 and TRBJ2-7, with a possible D match to TRBD1 (6 bases). The read terminates 3 residues before the CDR3 end, so the remaining end is supplied by the germline J gene. Trimming took 1 base from V and 4 from J, leaving 14 bases between them. This CDR3 comprises 15 residues. Germline V gives CDR1 MGHRA, CDR2 YSYEKL.

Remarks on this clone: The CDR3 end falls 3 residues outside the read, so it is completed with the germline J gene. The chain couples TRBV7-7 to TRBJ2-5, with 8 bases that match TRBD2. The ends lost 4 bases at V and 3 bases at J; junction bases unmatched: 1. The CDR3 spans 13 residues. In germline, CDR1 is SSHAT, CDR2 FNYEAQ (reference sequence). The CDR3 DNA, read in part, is TGTGCCAGCAGCTCGGGACTAGAAGAGACC. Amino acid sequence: CASSSGLEET. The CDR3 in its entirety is CASSSGLEETQYF.

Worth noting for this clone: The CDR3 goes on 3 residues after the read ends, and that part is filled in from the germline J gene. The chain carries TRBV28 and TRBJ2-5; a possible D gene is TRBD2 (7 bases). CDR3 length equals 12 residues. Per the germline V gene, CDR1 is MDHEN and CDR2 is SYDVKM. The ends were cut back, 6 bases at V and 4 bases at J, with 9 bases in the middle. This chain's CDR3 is CASRGGPETQYF. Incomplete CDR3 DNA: TGTGCCAGCAGGGGGGGGCCAGAGACC.

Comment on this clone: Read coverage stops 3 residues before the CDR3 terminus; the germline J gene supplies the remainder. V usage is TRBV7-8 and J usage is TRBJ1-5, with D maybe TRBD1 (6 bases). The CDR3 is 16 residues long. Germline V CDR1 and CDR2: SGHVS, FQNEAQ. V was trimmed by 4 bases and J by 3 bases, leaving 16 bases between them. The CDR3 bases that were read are TGTGCCAGCAGCTCCTCAGGGGCGATTCCCAATCAGCCC. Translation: CASSSSGAIPNQP. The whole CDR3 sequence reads CASSSSGAIPNQPQHF.